Described below is a single T cell receptor beta chain sequence and its context. The antigen is undetermined. Only in-frame clones appear in the TCRdb table, and some are missing; sequencing was by immunoSEQ multiplex PCR. The sample has tens of thousands of clones; 89% are singletons. This record belongs to a study of OX40 agonist ivuxolimab in advanced cancers. About the study: Patients were infused with ivuxolimab every 2 weeks at 0.01 to 10 mg/kg. Prior anti-PD-1, anti-PD-L1 or anti-CTLA-4 therapy did not bar entry, and about 38% had some.

Study outcomes and limitations: On average, CD8+ T cells had more expanded clones than CD4+. Relatively little clonal expansion, among the lowest observed, appeared in partial responders at 0.1-3.0 mg/kg.

Sequencing used CD4+ or CD8+ T cells sorted from blood, obtained in a trial of the OX40 agonist ivuxolimab. The TCR was taken from an adult with an advanced solid tumor such as melanoma, head and neck, liver or kidney cancer.

The CDR3 DNA reads as TGTGCCTGGAAGGAGGGCCTATTTTATGGCTACACCTTC. Its translation is CAWKEGLFYGYTF. The J gene is TRBJ1-2, the V gene TRBV30; unclear D gene. The germline V gene has CDR1 GTSNPN and CDR2 SVGIG (reference sequence). CDR3 length: 13 residues. Trimming took 4 bases from V and 5 from J, leaving 14 bases between them.